The clone carrying this T cell receptor (beta chain) appeared a few times. As yet, its antigen is unknown. The sample belongs to a study of cytomegalovirus exposure and HLA in healthy donors. Whole-study context: Around 180 million T cells yielded approximately 100 million unique TCR beta sequences, as an earlier analysis found. In terms of ancestry, the Caucasian-associated cluster contained around 79% of the approximately 420 genotyped donors.

PCR employed 60 Vbeta and 13 Jbeta primers. Profiled with immunoSEQ multiplex PCR; TCRdb holds only in-frame clones, not every one. This table has roughly 200,000 clones, 75% to 90% appearing once. Study-wide points: The authors listed 150 to 200 TCR beta chains as cytomegalovirus-associated.

CDR3 length equals 14 residues. CDR1 is MNHEY, CDR2 SVGAGI, per germline. V shed 6 bases and J shed 8 bases, with 16 bases lying between them. V is TRBV6-5 and J is TRBJ1-4; D might be TRBD1 (6 bases). The origin of this receptor is a woman younger than 45 in good health and CMV-seronegative. The specimen was PBMCs. The CDR3 loop is CASRRTAGGEKLFF. The CDR3 coding sequence is TGTGCCAGCAGAAGGACAGCCGGTGGGGAAAAACTGTTTTTT.